The present TCR beta chain was sequenced within a study of shared clonotypes between healthy human individuals. Broader study findings: Rarefaction curves obtained for sorted subsets showed sequencing incomplete despite large depth.

V was shortened by 7 bases and J by 4 bases, with 14 bases between the two germline ends. The V gene's germline CDR1 is MDHEN and CDR2 SYDVKM. The CDR3 is 13 amino acids. The protocol was immunoSEQ multiplex PCR, while the TCRdb copy is restricted to in-frame clones and leaves out a portion. The data show approximately 700,000 clones, roughly 72% seen once. Note on this clone: What it binds is unknown.

All donors were Caucasian adults living in Nashville, Tennessee. V gene TRBV28 combines with J gene TRBJ2-7; tentatively, D is TRBD1 or TRBD2 (5 bases each). Specimen: memory CD4+ T cells sorted from blood. Subset in this sample: CD45RA-negative fraction. The TCR sequence derives from a woman under 40 in good health. This CDR3 reads CASTSGQGYEQYF. For the CDR3, the DNA is TGTGCCAGCACGTCGGGGCAGGGATACGAGCAGTACTTC.